The T cell receptor (beta chain) under discussion was sequenced for a study of Ad26.COV2.S vaccination and SARS-CoV-2 variants (dated by TCRdb to the early 2020s). Regarding the research as a whole: TCRbeta repertoire sequencing was used to assess the specificity and breadth of SARS-CoV-2-reactive T cell receptors after Ad26.COV2.S vaccination. The TCR-sequenced set comprised around 30 samples: some 19 Ad26.COV2.S vaccine recipients, 5 placebo recipients and 8 SARS-CoV-2 convalescent individuals. Beyond this particular receptor, the publication reports: The authors noted that total T cell responses may have been underestimated by the TCR breadth and depth analyses. Substantial breadth of spike-specific CD8+ and CD4+ T cell responses was reported after vaccination. Spike-specific TCR breadth was higher in Ad26.COV2.S recipients than in placebo recipients (P = 0.0014). Comparable non-spike TCR breadth was observed between vaccine and placebo recipients, consistent with only spike being contained in the vaccine.

TCRbeta CDR3 regions were sequenced with the immunoSEQ Assay. After extraction, genomic DNA underwent amplification by bias-controlled multiplex PCR, followed by high-throughput sequencing. In the paper's pipeline: To quantify the absolute abundance of every unique TCRbeta CDR3 region, sequences were collapsed and filtered. T cell fraction was estimated by normalizing TCRbeta template counts to usable DNA, with usable DNA measured through amplification of reference genes found in all nucleated cells. Repertoire TCRs were annotated as SARS-CoV-2-specific by exact matching of V gene, CDR3 amino acid sequence and J gene to a known reactive TCR set. The reference SARS-CoV-2 TCR set came from MIRA and was filtered for enrichment in COVID-19-positive ImmuneCODE repertoires, removing public or cross-reactive TCRs. Using the MIRA antigens, annotated TCRs were further analysed by specific ORF or by position within an ORF. Breadth was defined as annotated unique rearrangements over total unique productive rearrangements; depth was the summed frequency of those rearrangements. Two-sided Wilcoxon rank-sum tests were applied when comparing TCR breadth between groups. TCRdb took this table from immuneACCESS and kept in-frame rearrangements with V and J called. Such tables lack part of the clones; where checked against another copy, unresolved V genes explain under half of the gap, and the rest is unexplained. The D gene and trimming were derived from the DNA, and the V and J assignments and clone size from that table. Counted in this sample were more than 120,000 clones; roughly 85% of them appeared once. 5% of the sample rests with the top ten.

The time point label corresponds to: individuals recovered from natural SARS-CoV-2 infection. Including cysteine and phenylalanine, the CDR3 has 15 amino acids. Of all the DNA, just the CDR3 is kept, 45 bases in frame from base 1. V lost 1 base and J lost 4 bases; the stretch between them is 13 bases long. CDR1 and CDR2, per the germline V gene, are SGHTA and FQGNSA. In this sample, this clone turned up a few times. Its cognate antigen has yet to be identified. Base-call qualities are not available, and no considerably larger clone is one nucleotide away. The rearranged chain carries TRBV7-2 and TRBJ1-1; the D segment could be TRBD1, given 6 matching bases. The receptor was derived from a human donor who had recovered from COVID-19. The specimen was peripheral blood, collected after recovery from COVID-19. This receptor carries the CDR3 CASSLVGARVTEAFF. The bases read TGTGCCAGCAGCTTAGTGGGGGCGCGGGTCACTGAAGCTTTCTTT.